This T cell receptor beta chain was documented in a study of OX40 agonist ivuxolimab in advanced cancers. The protocol was immunoSEQ multiplex PCR, while the TCRdb copy is restricted to in-frame clones and leaves out a portion. Of roughly 63,000 clones in the sample, 75% to 90% were seen once. V lost 5 bases to trimming and J lost 0 bases, with 10 bases between them. The germline gives CDR1 MNHEY, CDR2 SMNVEV (reference sequence). CDR3 length equals 14 residues. This material consisted of CD4+ or CD8+ T cells sorted from blood, taken in a trial of the OX40 agonist ivuxolimab. The genes are TRBV27 and TRBJ1-1; maybe TRBD1 (6 bases). This receptor was obtained from an adult with an advanced solid tumor such as melanoma, head and neck, liver or kidney cancer. The CDR3 DNA sequence: TGTGCCAGCAGTGAACAGGGCCTGAACACTGAAGCTTTCTTT. Amino acids: CASSEQGLNTEAFF.